Each of the 20 T cell receptor beta chains below was sequenced from the same sample in a study of Ad26.COV2.S vaccination and SARS-CoV-2 variants. Treatment here: around 19 received Ad26.COV2.S at low or high dose, single or two shots; 5 received placebo; per-sample allocation not given. Samples analyzed were those drawn on day 63 after the first vaccine or placebo injection. Assay used: immunoSEQ multiplex PCR; TCRdb lists only in-frame clones, some missing. The sample contains hundreds of thousands of clones, roughly 84% of which appear only once. The sequencing used peripheral blood, collected in a trial of Ad26.COV2.S vaccine versus placebo. The receptors were sampled from a person aged 18-60 years who received the Ad26.COV2.S COVID-19 vaccine or a placebo.

The CDR3 region has the DNA TGTGCCAGCAGCCAGTCCTGGGCCAACGTCCTGACTTTC. This gives the protein CASSQSWANVLTF. The chain uses TRBV11-3 and TRBJ2-6; D unresolved. V dropped 5 bases and J dropped 5 bases, with 7 bases sitting between them. The V gene's germline CDR1 is SGHNT and CDR2 YENEEA. This CDR3 contains 13 residues.

The rearrangement uses TRBV11-2 and TRBJ2-1, with TRBD2 matching 8 bases. Germline CDR1 reads SGHAT; CDR2 reads FQNNGV. The CDR3 consists of 16 residues. The V gene end was trimmed by 1 base and the J gene end by 4 bases; junction bases not matched to a gene: 6. The CDR3 sequence is CASSLGTAGAYNEQFF. The CDR3 region has the DNA TGTGCCAGCAGCTTAGGTACAGCGGGGGCATACAATGAGCAGTTCTTC.

V and J are TRBV7-3 and TRBJ2-7; 7 positions match TRBD2. Trimming took 2 bases from V and 0 from J; bases not matched to a gene: 4. The CDR3 loop spans 15 amino acids. Germline CDR1 SGHTA, CDR2 FQGTGA. The CDR3 spells CASSLGPGGSYEQYF. For the CDR3, the DNA is TGTGCCAGCAGCTTAGGTCCGGGGGGCTCCTACGAGCAGTACTTC.

The V call is TRBV11-2, the J call TRBJ1-5; no definite D call. The germline V gene has CDR1 SGHAT and CDR2 FQNNGV. V was trimmed by 5 bases and J by 7 bases, leaving 18 bases between them. The CDR3 totals 15 residues. CDR3: CASSLGPTREQPQHF. Written as DNA, the CDR3 is TGTGCCAGCAGCCTAGGACCGACTAGAGAACAGCCCCAGCATTTT.

The genes are TRBV18 and TRBJ1-1; D remains unclear. The length of the CDR3 is 12 residues. The ends were cut back, 4 bases at V and 3 bases at J, with 6 bases in the middle. Per the germline V gene, CDR1 is KGHSH and CDR2 is LQKENI. The CDR3 nucleotides are TGTGCCAGCTCACAGGACGACACTGAAGCTTTCTTT. Translation gives CASSQDDTEAFF.

This chain links TRBV4-3 with TRBJ1-4; a possible D gene is TRBD1 (5 bases). The CDR3 totals 15 residues. From germline, CDR1 is LGHNA and CDR2 YSLEER. The V gene lost 3 bases and the J gene lost 8 bases, with 16 bases spanning the gap. CDR3 loop: CASSQRGGQQEKLFF. The CDR3 DNA sequence: TGCGCCAGCAGCCAGAGGGGAGGGCAGCAGGAAAAACTGTTTTTT.

The chain employs TRBV19 and TRBJ2-2; the D is unclear. Per germline, CDR1 LNHDA and CDR2 SQIVND (reference sequence). V was cut by 0 bases and J by 3 bases, with 5 bases left in between. The length of the CDR3 is 14 residues. Here the CDR3 reads CASSIDRYTGELFF. In DNA form, the CDR3 reads TGTGCCAGTAGTATAGATCGGTACACCGGGGAGCTGTTTTTT.

This clone was found once. V gene TRBV3-1 (or the pseudogene TRBV3-2) combines with J gene TRBJ1-2; no clear D. Trimming left V 3 bases short and J 5 bases short, with 13 bases between. CDR3 length: 14 amino acids. CDR1 LGHDT and CDR2 YNNKEL come from the germline V gene (reference sequence). The CDR3 loop reads CASSHRGQRYGYTF. In DNA, the CDR3 is TGTGCCAGCAGCCACCGAGGGCAGAGGTATGGCTACACCTTC.

The V gene is TRBV5-1, the J gene TRBJ2-2; the match to TRBD1 covers 7 bases. Germline assignment: CDR1 SGHRS and CDR2 YFSETQ. The CDR3 runs to 16 residues. V trimming: 3 bases; J trimming: 6 bases; junction bases outside the gene matches: 11. In DNA form, the CDR3 reads TGCGCCAGCAGCTCGGGACAGAAATTTTCTTCCGGGGAGCTGTTTTTT. Translated, it gives CASSSGQKFSSGELFF.

The V call is TRBV10-3, the J call TRBJ2-7, with 9 bases identical to TRBD1. CDR3 length: 15 amino acids. The trim removed 5 bases at V and 4 bases at J, leaving 9 bases unmatched. CDR1 and CDR2 (germline): ENHRY, SYGVKD. In nucleotides, the CDR3 is TGTGCCATCAGTTACCCGGGACAGGGCATTTACGAGCAGTACTTC. Its translation is CAISYPGQGIYEQYF.

The V gene is TRBV7-9, the J gene TRBJ1-1; D is possibly TRBD1 (6 bases). The V gene's germline CDR1 is SEHNR and CDR2 FQNEAQ (reference sequence). This CDR3 comprises 15 residues. V lost 5 bases, J lost 1 base, and 14 bases lay in between. This chain's CDR3 is CASSRTMGQNTEAFF. In DNA, the CDR3 is TGTGCCAGCAGCCGAACAATGGGACAGAACACTGAAGCTTTCTTT.

CDR3 sequence: CASSGWDSFNTEAFF. CDR3 bases: TGTGCCAGCAGTGGCTGGGACAGCTTTAACACTGAAGCTTTCTTT. The rearrangement uses TRBV2 and TRBJ1-1; 7 bases agree with TRBD1. The CDR3 loop spans 15 amino acids. With V trimmed by 4 bases and J by 2 bases, 7 bases remained unmatched. In germline, CDR1 is SNHLY, CDR2 FYNNEI.

The gene calls are TRBV4-2 and TRBJ1-4; 9 nucleotides agree with TRBD1. CDR3 size: 16 residues. Germline CDR1 is LGHNA and CDR2 is YNFKEQ. Trimming took 5 bases from V and 6 from J; bases not matched to a gene: 10. DNA of the CDR3: TGTGCCAGCAGCTCTCCTCCGGGGACAGGGTATGAAAAACTGTTTTTT. Protein sequence: CASSSPPGTGYEKLFF.

The rearrangement joins TRBV2 to TRBJ2-5; D is unclear. The CDR3 covers 12 residues. Germline CDR1 reads SNHLY; CDR2 reads FYNNEI. V was pared by 4 bases and J by 1 base, with 4 bases between. CDR3 coding DNA: TGTGCCAGCAGTGGGAGCCAAGAGACCCAGTACTTC. Amino acid sequence: CASSGSQETQYF.

The rearrangement uses TRBV19 and TRBJ2-3, with D possibly being TRBD1 (6 bases). The length of the CDR3 is 17 residues. Trimming removed 4 bases at V and 2 bases at J, with 19 bases between. From germline, CDR1 is LNHDA and CDR2 SQIVND (reference sequence). CDR3 nucleotide sequence: TGTGCCAGTAGTACATACCGGGACACCTACCTCACAGATACGCAGTATTTT. Its translation is CASSTYRDTYLTDTQYF.

The chain recombines TRBV6-6 with TRBJ1-3, with a weak D call TRBD1 (6 bases). The V gene lost 5 bases and the J gene lost 6 bases, with 14 bases spanning the gap. The CDR3 is made up of 14 amino acids. Germline assignment: CDR1 MNHNY and CDR2 SVGAGI (reference sequence). The CDR3 here is CASSATGSANTIYF. CDR3 DNA sequence: TGTGCCAGCAGTGCCACAGGGTCGGCAAACACCATATATTTT.

V is TRBV4-3 and J is TRBJ1-3, with 8 nucleotides matching TRBD1. The V gene end was trimmed by 4 bases and the J gene end by 4 bases; junction bases not matched to a gene: 9. CDR1 is LGHNA, CDR2 YSLEER, per germline. There are 16 residues in the CDR3. The CDR3 DNA sequence: TGCGCCAGCAGCCCCGGTGGCAGGGGGCAAGGAAACACCATATATTTT. It translates to CASSPGGRGQGNTIYF.

V gene TRBV5-1 combines with J gene TRBJ2-3; D is possibly TRBD1 (6 bases). CDR1 SGHRS and CDR2 YFSETQ come from the germline V gene. V lost 5 bases to trimming and J lost 1 base, with 11 bases between them. The CDR3 has 14 residues. The CDR3 spells CASRIQGGTDTQYF. The CDR3 DNA is TGCGCCAGCAGAATACAGGGTGGCACAGATACGCAGTATTTT.

The chain links TRBV10-3 to TRBJ1-4, with 8 bases aligning to TRBD1. Germline CDR1 reads ENHRY; CDR2 reads SYGVKD. The CDR3 runs 16 residues. J lost 5 bases, V lost 7 bases, and 12 bases had no gene match. DNA of the CDR3: TGTGCCATCAATGGGGACAGGATCTCCAAAAATGAAAAACTGTTTTTT. It specifies CAINGDRISKNEKLFF.

The rearrangement uses TRBV29-1 and TRBJ2-3; D is ambiguous. V lost 4 bases and J 4 bases, leaving 12 bases between the germline ends. This CDR3 comprises 13 residues. From germline, CDR1 is SQVTM and CDR2 ANQGSEA. The DNA for the CDR3 is TGCAGCGTTGCATCTTTGTTAGCAGATACGCAGTATTTT. Protein sequence: CSVASLLADTQYF.